These T cell receptor beta chains were read from a single sample in a study of cytomegalovirus exposure and HLA in healthy donors. Generated by immunoSEQ multiplex PCR, the TCRdb table keeps only in-frame clones and is missing some. This table holds 160,000 or so clones, around four fifths found once. Material: PBMCs. The receptors were sampled from a woman between 18 and 30 years old in good health and CMV-seronegative. The CDR3 runs from the conserved cysteine through the conserved F or W. The D gene is left open where the match is weak.

TRBV29-1	TRBJ1-1	-	CSVFGGTAAREAFF	TGCAGCGTCTTCGGAGGGACGGCTGCACGAGAAGCTTTCTTT
TRBV27	TRBJ1-5	-	CASSTDSNQPQHF	TGTGCCAGCAGTACAGATAGCAATCAGCCCCAGCATTTT
TRBV5-5	TRBJ1-6	TRBD1	CASSLGQGTRNSPLHF	TGTGCCAGCAGCTTGGGACAGGGAACACGAAATTCACCCCTCCACTTT
TRBV7-9	TRBJ1-2	-	CSSSFALGGDNGYTF	TGTTCCAGCAGCTTTGCGTTGGGGGGGGACAATGGCTACACCTTC
TRBV30	TRBJ1-5	-	CAWTQDNNQPQHF	TGTGCCTGGACTCAGGACAACAATCAGCCCCAGCATTTT
TRBV5-5	TRBJ1-5	-	CASSLGVAGRPQHF	TGTGCCAGCAGCTTGGGAGTCGCGGGGAGGCCCCAGCATTTT
TRBV6-1	TRBJ1-2	-	CASISYTF	TGTGCCAGCATCAGCTACACCTTC
TRBV28	TRBJ2-3	-	CASTPQGTLPTDTQYF	TGTGCCAGCACCCCGCAGGGTACCCTCCCCACAGATACGCAGTATTTT
TRBV19	TRBJ1-2	TRBD1	CASSIDRGPFGYTF	TGTGCCAGTAGTATCGACAGGGGGCCCTTTGGCTACACCTTC
TRBV27	TRBJ1-4	-	CASSRKLSEKLFF	TGTGCCAGCAGCCGTAAACTAAGTGAAAAACTGTTTTTT
TRBV19	TRBJ1-1	TRBD1	CASSALGTGEAEAFF	TGTGCCAGTAGTGCCCTCGGGACAGGGGAAGCTGAAGCTTTCTTT
TRBV6-1	TRBJ1-2	TRBD1	CASSQRDRGNYGYTF	TGTGCCAGCAGTCAGAGGGACAGGGGGAACTATGGCTACACCTTC
TRBV27	TRBJ2-1	TRBD1	CASRTGGPENEQFF	TGTGCCAGCAGGACAGGGGGCCCCGAGAATGAGCAGTTCTTC